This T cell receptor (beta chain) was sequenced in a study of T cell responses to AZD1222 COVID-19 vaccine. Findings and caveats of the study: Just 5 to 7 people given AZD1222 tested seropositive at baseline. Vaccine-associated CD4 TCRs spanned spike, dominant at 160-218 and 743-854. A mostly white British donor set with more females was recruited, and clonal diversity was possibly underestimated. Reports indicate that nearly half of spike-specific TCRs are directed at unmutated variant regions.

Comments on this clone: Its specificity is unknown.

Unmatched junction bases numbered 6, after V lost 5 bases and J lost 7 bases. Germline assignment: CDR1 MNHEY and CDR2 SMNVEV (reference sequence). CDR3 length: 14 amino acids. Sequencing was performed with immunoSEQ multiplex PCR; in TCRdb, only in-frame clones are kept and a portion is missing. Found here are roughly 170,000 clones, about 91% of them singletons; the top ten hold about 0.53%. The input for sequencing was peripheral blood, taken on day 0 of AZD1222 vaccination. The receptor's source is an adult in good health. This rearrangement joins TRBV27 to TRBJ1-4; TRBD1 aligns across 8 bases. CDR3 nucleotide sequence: TGTGCCAGCAGTACCAGGGGGCGCGGTGAAAAACTGTTTTTT. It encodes CASSTRGRGEKLFF.